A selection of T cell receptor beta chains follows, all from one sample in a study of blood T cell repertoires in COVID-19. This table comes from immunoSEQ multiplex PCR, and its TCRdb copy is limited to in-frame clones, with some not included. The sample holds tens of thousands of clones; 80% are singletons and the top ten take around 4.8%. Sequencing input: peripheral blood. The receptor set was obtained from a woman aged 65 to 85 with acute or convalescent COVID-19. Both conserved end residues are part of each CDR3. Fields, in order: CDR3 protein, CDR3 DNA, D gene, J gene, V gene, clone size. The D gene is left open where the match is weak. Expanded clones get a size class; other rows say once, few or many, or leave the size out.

cdr3_aa: CASSLWSRVGYTF
cdr3_nt: TGTGCCAGCAGTTTATGGAGCAGGGTTGGCTACACCTTC
d_call: -
j_call: TRBJ1-2
v_call: TRBV28
clone_size: few

cdr3_aa: CASSLWDGGGNSPLHF
cdr3_nt: TGCGCCAGCAGCTTGTGGGACGGGGGGGGGAATTCACCCCTCCACTTT
d_call: -
j_call: TRBJ1-6
v_call: TRBV5-1
clone_size: -

cdr3_aa: CASSSGGGTDTQYF
cdr3_nt: TGTGCCAGCAGCTCCGGAGGAGGGACAGATACGCAGTATTTT
d_call: -
j_call: TRBJ2-3
v_call: TRBV5-4
clone_size: -

cdr3_aa: CASSSGQASNQPQHF
cdr3_nt: TGTGCCAGCAGCTCTGGACAGGCTAGCAATCAGCCCCAGCATTTT
d_call: TRBD1
j_call: TRBJ1-5
v_call: TRBV5-8
clone_size: -

cdr3_aa: CASSPGYGYTF
cdr3_nt: TGTGCCAGCAGTCCAGGGTATGGCTACACCTTC
d_call: -
j_call: TRBJ1-2
v_call: TRBV6-2/TRBV6-3
clone_size: -

cdr3_aa: CASSTQPTETNTEAFF
cdr3_nt: TGCGCCAGCAGCACTCAACCGACAGAGACCAACACTGAAGCTTTCTTT
d_call: -
j_call: TRBJ1-1
v_call: TRBV5-1
clone_size: -

cdr3_aa: CSVGQRGDQPQHF
cdr3_nt: TGCAGCGTGGGACAAAGGGGAGATCAGCCCCAGCATTTT
d_call: -
j_call: TRBJ1-5
v_call: TRBV29-1
clone_size: -

cdr3_aa: CAIPTGPNQPQHF
cdr3_nt: TGCGCCATTCCGACAGGGCCGAATCAGCCCCAGCATTTT
d_call: TRBD1
j_call: TRBJ1-5
v_call: TRBV10-1
clone_size: -

cdr3_aa: CASSQTSLTDTQYF
cdr3_nt: TGTGCCAGCAGCCAGACTTCTCTCACAGATACGCAGTATTTT
d_call: -
j_call: TRBJ2-3
v_call: TRBV11-2
clone_size: -

cdr3_aa: CASSQEYRPSDTQYF
cdr3_nt: TGCGCCAGCAGCCAGGAATACAGGCCCTCAGATACGCAGTATTTT
d_call: -
j_call: TRBJ2-3
v_call: TRBV4-3
clone_size: few

cdr3_aa: CASSQVAEGEKLFF
cdr3_nt: TGCGCCAGCAGCCAAGTAGCGGAGGGTGAAAAACTGTTTTTT
d_call: -
j_call: TRBJ1-4
v_call: TRBV4-3
clone_size: -

cdr3_aa: CASSLELGTSSHEQYF
cdr3_nt: TGTGCCAGCAGCCTTGAACTCGGGACATCCTCTCACGAGCAGTACTTC
d_call: -
j_call: TRBJ2-7
v_call: TRBV4-2
clone_size: -

cdr3_aa: CASSRTEYNEQFF
cdr3_nt: TGTGCCAGCAGCCGGACAGAGTACAATGAGCAGTTCTTC
d_call: -
j_call: TRBJ2-1
v_call: TRBV9
clone_size: -

cdr3_aa: CASPIPSAGTTNTGELFF
cdr3_nt: TGTGCCAGCCCAATACCGTCTGCCGGGACTACAAACACCGGGGAGCTGTTTTTT
d_call: TRBD2
j_call: TRBJ2-2
v_call: TRBV18
clone_size: -

cdr3_aa: CASSGARQGVFSNYGYTF
cdr3_nt: TGTGCCAGCAGTGGGGCCCGGCAGGGGGTGTTTTCTAACTATGGCTACACCTTC
d_call: TRBD1
j_call: TRBJ1-2
v_call: TRBV6-1
clone_size: -

cdr3_aa: CASSLDSSSNYGYTF
cdr3_nt: TGCGCCAGCAGCTTGGACAGCAGCTCTAACTATGGCTACACCTTC
d_call: -
j_call: TRBJ1-2
v_call: TRBV5-1
clone_size: -

cdr3_aa: CASSYSRGGGGYTF
cdr3_nt: TGTGCCAGCAGTTACTCGCGGGGGGGCGGCGGCTACACCTTC
d_call: -
j_call: TRBJ1-2
v_call: TRBV6-5
clone_size: -

cdr3_aa: CASSFDRGRTDTQYF
cdr3_nt: TGTGCCAGCAGCTTCGACAGGGGGCGTACAGATACGCAGTATTTT
d_call: TRBD1
j_call: TRBJ2-3
v_call: TRBV7-2
clone_size: -

cdr3_aa: CSVLNRVSQETQYF
cdr3_nt: TGCAGCGTCTTGAATCGGGTCAGCCAAGAGACCCAGTACTTC
d_call: -
j_call: TRBJ2-5
v_call: TRBV29-1
clone_size: -

cdr3_aa: CASMANGDTEAFF
cdr3_nt: TGTGCCAGCATGGCCAACGGGGACACTGAAGCTTTCTTT
d_call: -
j_call: TRBJ1-1
v_call: TRBV6-5
clone_size: -

cdr3_aa: CASSLARRVEAKNIQYF
cdr3_nt: TGTGCCAGCAGCTTGGCACGCCGGGTGGAGGCCAAAAACATTCAGTACTTC
d_call: -
j_call: TRBJ2-4
v_call: TRBV5-6
clone_size: -

cdr3_aa: CARSGQEVPRYF
cdr3_nt: TGTGCCAGATCGGGACAGGAGGTCCCCAGGTACTTC
d_call: TRBD1
j_call: TRBJ2-5
v_call: TRBV13
clone_size: -

cdr3_aa: CASSQDEQGRTEAFF
cdr3_nt: TGTGCCAGCAGCCAAGATGAACAGGGAAGGACTGAAGCTTTCTTT
d_call: -
j_call: TRBJ1-1
v_call: TRBV4-2
clone_size: -

cdr3_aa: CASSLEASGGPTDTQYF
cdr3_nt: TGTGCCAGCAGCTTAGAGGCTAGCGGGGGCCCCACAGATACGCAGTATTTT
d_call: TRBD2
j_call: TRBJ2-3
v_call: TRBV7-8
clone_size: -

cdr3_aa: CASAAGLAGGQTGELFF
cdr3_nt: TGTGCCAGTGCTGCAGGACTAGCGGGGGGGCAGACCGGGGAGCTGTTTTTT
d_call: TRBD2
j_call: TRBJ2-2
v_call: TRBV7-8
clone_size: -

cdr3_aa: CASSQGGFYGYTF
cdr3_nt: TGTGCCAGCAGCCAAGGAGGGTTCTATGGCTACACCTTC
d_call: -
j_call: TRBJ1-2
v_call: TRBV14
clone_size: -

cdr3_aa: CASSQISGVLTYNEQFF
cdr3_nt: TGCGCCAGCAGCCAAATCTCAGGGGTCCTCACCTACAATGAGCAGTTCTTC
d_call: -
j_call: TRBJ2-1
v_call: TRBV4-3
clone_size: -

cdr3_aa: CASSQRGQAPETQYF
cdr3_nt: TGTGCCAGCAGCCAGAGGGGACAGGCGCCGGAGACCCAGTACTTC
d_call: TRBD1
j_call: TRBJ2-5
v_call: TRBV3-1/TRBV3-2
clone_size: once

cdr3_aa: CASSYLLAGGLVGETQYF
cdr3_nt: TGTGCCAGCAGTTACCTCCTAGCGGGGGGGTTGGTGGGAGAGACCCAGTACTTC
d_call: TRBD2
j_call: TRBJ2-5
v_call: TRBV6-2/TRBV6-3
clone_size: -

cdr3_aa: CASSQGSAADNQPQHF
cdr3_nt: TGCGCCAGCAGCCAAGGCTCCGCGGCCGACAATCAGCCCCAGCATTTT
d_call: -
j_call: TRBJ1-5
v_call: TRBV4-3
clone_size: -

cdr3_aa: CASSSSVAGVQETQYF
cdr3_nt: TGTGCCAGTAGTTCCTCAGTAGCGGGGGTCCAAGAGACCCAGTACTTC
d_call: TRBD2
j_call: TRBJ2-5
v_call: TRBV19
clone_size: few

cdr3_aa: CASSPPGQGFYEQYF
cdr3_nt: TGTGCCAGCAGCCCACCCGGACAGGGCTTCTACGAGCAGTACTTC
d_call: TRBD1
j_call: TRBJ2-7
v_call: TRBV7-2
clone_size: -

cdr3_aa: CASSPDRENYGYTF
cdr3_nt: TGTGCCAGCAGCCCAGACAGGGAGAACTATGGCTACACCTTC
d_call: TRBD1
j_call: TRBJ1-2
v_call: TRBV7-3
clone_size: once

cdr3_aa: CASSMDIYGYTF
cdr3_nt: TGTGCCAGTAGTATGGACATATATGGCTACACCTTC
d_call: -
j_call: TRBJ1-2
v_call: TRBV19
clone_size: -

cdr3_aa: CASSQEGRGELFF
cdr3_nt: TGCGCCAGCAGCCAAGAAGGGAGGGGGGAGCTGTTTTTT
d_call: -
j_call: TRBJ2-2
v_call: TRBV4-1
clone_size: few

cdr3_aa: CASRSPRSGGFTDTQYF
cdr3_nt: TGTGCCAGCAGAAGCCCCCGGAGCGGGGGGTTCACAGATACGCAGTATTTT
d_call: TRBD2
j_call: TRBJ2-3
v_call: TRBV2
clone_size: -

cdr3_aa: CASSFRGPETQYF
cdr3_nt: TGTGCCAGCAGCTTCAGGGGGCCGGAGACCCAGTACTTC
d_call: TRBD1
j_call: TRBJ2-5
v_call: TRBV5-4
clone_size: -

cdr3_aa: CASSQVEGAYEQYF
cdr3_nt: TGCGCCAGCAGCCAAGTTGAGGGCGCCTACGAGCAGTACTTC
d_call: -
j_call: TRBJ2-7
v_call: TRBV4-3
clone_size: -

cdr3_aa: CASSRSTENTEAFF
cdr3_nt: TGTGCCAGCTCACGATCCACAGAGAACACTGAAGCTTTCTTT
d_call: -
j_call: TRBJ1-1
v_call: TRBV18
clone_size: -

cdr3_aa: CASSFGQGSFHGELFF
cdr3_nt: TGTGCCAGCAGCTTCGGACAGGGGAGTTTTCACGGGGAGCTGTTTTTT
d_call: TRBD1
j_call: TRBJ2-2
v_call: TRBV7-6
clone_size: once

cdr3_aa: CASSQDLRQPQHF
cdr3_nt: TGTGCCAGCAGCCAAGATTTGCGTCAGCCCCAGCATTTT
d_call: -
j_call: TRBJ1-5
v_call: TRBV3-1/TRBV3-2
clone_size: -

cdr3_aa: CASSQVGGLAVQETQYF
cdr3_nt: TGTGCCAGCAGCCAAGTTGGGGGGCTAGCGGTACAAGAGACCCAGTACTTC
d_call: -
j_call: TRBJ2-5
v_call: TRBV3-1/TRBV3-2
clone_size: -

cdr3_aa: CASSLQHWGGYTF
cdr3_nt: TGTGCCAGCAGCTTGCAGCACTGGGGCGGCTACACCTTC
d_call: -
j_call: TRBJ1-2
v_call: TRBV5-8
clone_size: once

cdr3_aa: CASSQEVIDRGKLNEKLFF
cdr3_nt: TGTGCCAGCAGCCAAGAAGTAATAGACAGGGGGAAGCTTAATGAAAAACTGTTTTTT
d_call: TRBD1
j_call: TRBJ1-4
v_call: TRBV4-2
clone_size: once

cdr3_aa: CASSSPDRANTGELFF
cdr3_nt: TGTGCCAGCAGTTCCCCGGACAGAGCGAACACCGGGGAGCTGTTTTTT
d_call: -
j_call: TRBJ2-2
v_call: TRBV6-5
clone_size: -

cdr3_aa: CASSQGGFSGTFYEQYF
cdr3_nt: TGTGCCAGCAGCCAAGGGGGGTTTAGCGGGACCTTCTACGAGCAGTACTTC
d_call: TRBD2
j_call: TRBJ2-7
v_call: TRBV14
clone_size: few

cdr3_aa: CASSDPGDPAFF
cdr3_nt: TGTGCCAGCAGTGACCCAGGGGATCCGGCTTTCTTT
d_call: -
j_call: TRBJ1-1
v_call: TRBV6-2/TRBV6-3
clone_size: few

cdr3_aa: CASSLSVEYGYTF
cdr3_nt: TGTGCCAGCAGTTTGTCGGTCGAATATGGCTACACCTTC
d_call: -
j_call: TRBJ1-2
v_call: TRBV12-3/TRBV12-4
clone_size: -

cdr3_aa: CASSLQENTEAFF
cdr3_nt: TGTGCCAGCAGTCTACAGGAAAACACTGAAGCTTTCTTT
d_call: -
j_call: TRBJ1-1
v_call: TRBV7-8
clone_size: -

cdr3_aa: CASSFGLGGQTQYF
cdr3_nt: TGTGCCAGCAGCTTCGGACTAGGGGGGCAAACCCAGTACTTC
d_call: -
j_call: TRBJ2-5
v_call: TRBV7-8
clone_size: -

cdr3_aa: CASSLGGRDRGKKLFF
cdr3_nt: TGTGCCAGCAGCTTGGGGGGCCGGGACAGGGGGAAAAAACTGTTTTTT
d_call: TRBD1
j_call: TRBJ1-4
v_call: TRBV5-8
clone_size: -

cdr3_aa: CASSQAMLRGAIFFDTGELFF
cdr3_nt: TGTGCCAGCAGCCAAGCGATGCTCCGGGGGGCCATATTCTTTGACACCGGGGAGCTGTTTTTT
d_call: -
j_call: TRBJ2-2
v_call: TRBV14
clone_size: -

cdr3_aa: CASSPRGPVTEAFF
cdr3_nt: TGCGCCAGCAGCCCCAGGGGGCCTGTCACTGAAGCTTTCTTT
d_call: TRBD1
j_call: TRBJ1-1
v_call: TRBV4-1
clone_size: -

cdr3_aa: CASSPRAGGPYNEQFF
cdr3_nt: TGTGCCAGCAGCCCCCGGGCGGGGGGGCCCTACAATGAGCAGTTCTTC
d_call: TRBD2
j_call: TRBJ2-1
v_call: TRBV6-6
clone_size: -

cdr3_aa: CASSAGLTNEKLFF
cdr3_nt: TGCGCCAGCAGTGCAGGGTTAACTAATGAAAAACTGTTTTTT
d_call: -
j_call: TRBJ1-4
v_call: TRBV5-1
clone_size: -